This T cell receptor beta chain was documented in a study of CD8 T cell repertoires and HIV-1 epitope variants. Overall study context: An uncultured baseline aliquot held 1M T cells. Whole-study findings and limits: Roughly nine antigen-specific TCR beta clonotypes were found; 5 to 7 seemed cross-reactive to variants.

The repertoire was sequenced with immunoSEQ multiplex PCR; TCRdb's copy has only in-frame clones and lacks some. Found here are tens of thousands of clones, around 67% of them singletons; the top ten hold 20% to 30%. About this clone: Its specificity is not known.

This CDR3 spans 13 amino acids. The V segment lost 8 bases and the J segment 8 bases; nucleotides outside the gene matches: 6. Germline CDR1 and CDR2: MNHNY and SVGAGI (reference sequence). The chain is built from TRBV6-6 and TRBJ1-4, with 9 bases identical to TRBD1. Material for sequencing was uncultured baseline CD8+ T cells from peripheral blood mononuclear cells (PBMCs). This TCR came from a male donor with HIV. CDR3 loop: CASLDRGGEKLFF. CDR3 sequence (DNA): TGTGCCAGCTTGGACAGGGGAGGAGAAAAACTGTTTTTT.